The sequence of this T cell receptor beta chain was determined in a study of blood T cell repertoires in COVID-19. Study-wide context: From the United States, Italy and Spain came samples of acute and convalescent COVID-19.

This clone is a singleton in its sample. Deletions cut 5 bases from V and 1 base from J, with 8 bases between. This CDR3 is built from 13 residues. CDR1 SEHNR and CDR2 FQNEAQ come from the germline V gene (reference sequence). TCRdb's copy holds only in-frame clones and misses some; the assay was immunoSEQ multiplex PCR. The table includes tens of thousands of clones, roughly 91% detected once. This chain joins TRBV7-9 and TRBJ2-5; the D is unclear. The source of this sequence is a man aged 50 or older with COVID-19, enrolled during active disease. Sequencing was performed on peripheral blood. CDR3 sequence (DNA): TGTGCCAGCAGCATCAGAAGCCAAGAGACCCAGTACTTC. Translating it yields CASSIRSQETQYF.